This TCR beta chain was found in a study of cytomegalovirus exposure and HLA in healthy donors. PCR amplification relied on 60 Vbeta primers (plus 13 Jbeta primers). This table comes from immunoSEQ multiplex PCR, and its TCRdb copy is limited to in-frame clones, with some not included. The data hold under 70,000 clones, with about nine tenths observed a single time. V lost 1 base and J lost 8; bases outside the gene matches: 7. In germline, CDR1 is LNHDA, CDR2 SQIVND (reference sequence). The CDR3 contains 15 residues. This receptor was obtained from a woman in her 30s in good health and CMV-seronegative. The chain uses TRBV19 and TRBJ2-1; 8 bases line up with TRBD2. The sample taken for sequencing was PBMCs. The CDR3 loop is CASSIGGSGNDEQFF. The CDR3 nucleotides read TGTGCCAGTAGTATAGGCGGTAGCGGGAACGATGAGCAGTTCTTC.